There are many counts of the clone carrying this T cell receptor (beta chain). The data derive from a study of regulatory T cells in long-lasting Graves disease. For TCR beta, libraries came from iRepertoire HTBI primers and Arm-PCR of CDR3 regions. Each CDR3 protein gets one entry after TCRdb re-called the multiplex PCR reads with MiXCR. The table shows hundreds of thousands of distinct CDR3 sequences, with about a fifth occurring only once. Germline values: CDR1 MDHEN, CDR2 SYDVKM. V was shortened by 2 bases and J by 1 base, with 11 bases between the two germline ends. This CDR3 is 15 amino acids long. Time point described: persistent/refractory GD, antithyroid drugs over 5 years with positive TRAb. Preparation of the TCR library used RNA extracted from PBMCs.

The V and J genes are TRBV28 and TRBJ1-1, with no clear D. Source: peripheral blood mononuclear cells (PBMCs), taken when the disease was refractory, from a patient treated with antithyroid drugs. The receptor was isolated from a female donor with Graves disease. The CDR3 protein is CASSLRVTGNTEAFF. The DNA of the CDR3 is TGTGCCAGCAGTTTAAGGGTGACGGGGAACACTGAAGCTTTCTTT.